This T cell receptor beta chain came from a study of T-cell memory formation after mild COVID-19. Trimming removed 8 bases from V and 2 bases from J; junction bases left unmatched: 4. There are 13 residues in the CDR3. Germline loops: CDR1 LNHDA, CDR2 SQIVND (reference sequence). TCRdb re-called the 5' RACE reads through MiXCR, storing one row per CDR3 protein. In the table there are around 320,000 distinct CDR3 sequences, around 28% of which are singletons. Study-wide findings and caveats: Contracting CD4+ clones lay largely in CM and EM, with CD8+ ones residing in EMRA. The second-wave clones peaking on day 37 were not confirmed as SARS-CoV-2-specific.

Of note for this clonotype: Its antigen is as yet unknown.

This clonotype was sampled from an adult woman who had mild COVID-19 (a few samples of this study predate the infection). Cell type and time point are not known. Source material: PBMCs or a T cell subset sorted from them (not recorded which). The chain has TRBV19 and TRBJ2-7; 9 bases line up with TRBD1. In DNA form, the CDR3 reads TGTGCCAGTGGACAGGGGAGTACCTACGAGCAGTACTTC. Protein sequence: CASGQGSTYEQYF.